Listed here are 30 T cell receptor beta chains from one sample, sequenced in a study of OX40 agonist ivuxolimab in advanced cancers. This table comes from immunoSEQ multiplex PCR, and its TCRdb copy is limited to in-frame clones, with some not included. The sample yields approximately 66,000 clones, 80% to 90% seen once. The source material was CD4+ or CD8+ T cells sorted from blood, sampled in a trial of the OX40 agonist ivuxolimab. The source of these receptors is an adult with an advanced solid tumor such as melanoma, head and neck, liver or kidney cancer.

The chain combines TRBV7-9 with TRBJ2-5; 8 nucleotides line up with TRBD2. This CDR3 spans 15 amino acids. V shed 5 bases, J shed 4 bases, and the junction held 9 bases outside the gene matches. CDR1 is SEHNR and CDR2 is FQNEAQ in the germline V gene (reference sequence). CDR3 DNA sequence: TGTGCCAGCAGCCCTCCACTCGCGGGAGGAGAGACCCAGTACTTC. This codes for CASSPPLAGGETQYF. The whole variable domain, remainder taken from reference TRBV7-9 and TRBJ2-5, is DTGVSQNPRHKITKRGQNVTFRCDPISEHNRLYWYRQTLGQGPEFLTYFQNEAQLEKSRLLSDRFSAERPKGSFSTLEIQRTEQGDSAMYLCASSPPLAGGETQYFGPGTRLLVL.

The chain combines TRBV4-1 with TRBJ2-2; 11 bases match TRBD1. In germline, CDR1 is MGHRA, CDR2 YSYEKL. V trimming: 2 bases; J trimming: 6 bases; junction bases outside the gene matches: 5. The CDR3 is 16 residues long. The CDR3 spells CASSQRPGQGAGELFF. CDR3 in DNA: TGCGCCAGCAGCCAACGCCCGGGACAGGGGGCCGGGGAGCTGTTTTTT.

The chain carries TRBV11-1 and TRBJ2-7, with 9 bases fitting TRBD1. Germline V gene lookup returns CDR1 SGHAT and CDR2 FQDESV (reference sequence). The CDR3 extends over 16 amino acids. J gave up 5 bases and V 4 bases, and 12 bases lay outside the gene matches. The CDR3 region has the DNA TGTGCCAGCAGCTCGGCAACCGGGACAGGGTGGCACGAGCAGTACTTC. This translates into CASSSATGTGWHEQYF.

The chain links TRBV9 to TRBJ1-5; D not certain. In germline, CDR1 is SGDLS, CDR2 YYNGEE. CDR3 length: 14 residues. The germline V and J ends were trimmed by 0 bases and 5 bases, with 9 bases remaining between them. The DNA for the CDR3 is TGTGCCAGCAGCGTAGGGCAGACCTATCAGCCCCAGCATTTT. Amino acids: CASSVGQTYQPQHF.

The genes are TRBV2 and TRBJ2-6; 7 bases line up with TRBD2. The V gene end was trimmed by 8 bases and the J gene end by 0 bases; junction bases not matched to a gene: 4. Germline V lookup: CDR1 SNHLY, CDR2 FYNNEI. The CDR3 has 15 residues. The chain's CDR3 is CASWGGLSGANVLTF. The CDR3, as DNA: TGTGCCAGCTGGGGAGGGCTCTCTGGGGCCAACGTCCTGACTTTC.

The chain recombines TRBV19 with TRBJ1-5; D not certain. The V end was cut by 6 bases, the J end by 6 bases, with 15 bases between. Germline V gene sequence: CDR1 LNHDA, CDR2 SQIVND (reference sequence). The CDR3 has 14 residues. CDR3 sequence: CASSLTAVIQPQHF. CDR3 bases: TGTGCCAGTAGCTTAACGGCGGTAATTCAGCCCCAGCATTTT.

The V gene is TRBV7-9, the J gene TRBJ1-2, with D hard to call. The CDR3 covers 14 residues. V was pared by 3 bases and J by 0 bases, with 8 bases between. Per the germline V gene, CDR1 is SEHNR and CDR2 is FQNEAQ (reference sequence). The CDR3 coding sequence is TGTGCCAGCAGCTTCCTTATGACTAACTATGGCTACACCTTC. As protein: CASSFLMTNYGYTF.

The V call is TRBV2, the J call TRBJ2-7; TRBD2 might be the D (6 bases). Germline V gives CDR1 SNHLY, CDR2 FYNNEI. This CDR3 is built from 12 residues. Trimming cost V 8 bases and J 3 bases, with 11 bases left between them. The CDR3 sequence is CASRGMLYEQYF. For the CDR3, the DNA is TGTGCCAGCCGCGGGATGCTCTACGAGCAGTACTTC.

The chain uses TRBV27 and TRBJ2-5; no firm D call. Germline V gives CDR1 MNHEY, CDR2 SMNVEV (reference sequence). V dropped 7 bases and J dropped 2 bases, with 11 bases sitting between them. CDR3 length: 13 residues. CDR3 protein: CASKTRLQETQYF. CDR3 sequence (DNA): TGTGCCAGCAAGACTCGATTACAAGAGACCCAGTACTTC.

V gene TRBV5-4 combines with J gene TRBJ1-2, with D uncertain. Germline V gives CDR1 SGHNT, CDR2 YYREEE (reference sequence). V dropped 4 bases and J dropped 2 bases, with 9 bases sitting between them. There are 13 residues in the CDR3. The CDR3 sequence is CASSLEANYGYTF. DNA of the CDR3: TGTGCCAGCAGCCTGGAGGCCAACTATGGCTACACCTTC.

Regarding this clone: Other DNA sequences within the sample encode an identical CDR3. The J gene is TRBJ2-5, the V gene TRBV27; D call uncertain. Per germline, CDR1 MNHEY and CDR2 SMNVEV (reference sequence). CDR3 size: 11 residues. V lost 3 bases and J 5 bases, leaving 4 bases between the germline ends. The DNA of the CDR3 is TGTGCCAGCAGTTTGGGGGAGACCCAGTACTTC. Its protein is CASSLGETQYF.

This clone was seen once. The CDR3 DNA reads as TGTGCCAGCAGCGTAGAGGAGGGTTGGGGCACAGATACGCAGTATTTT. Translating gives CASSVEEGWGTDTQYF. V gene TRBV9 combines with J gene TRBJ2-3; maybe TRBD2 (6 bases). The CDR3 runs to 16 residues. In germline, CDR1 is SGDLS, CDR2 YYNGEE. The V end was cut by 0 bases, the J end by 1 base, with 12 bases between.

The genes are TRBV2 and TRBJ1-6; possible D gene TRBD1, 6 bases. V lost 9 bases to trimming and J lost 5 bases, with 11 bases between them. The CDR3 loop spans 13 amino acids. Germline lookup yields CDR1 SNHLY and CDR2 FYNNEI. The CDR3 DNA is TGTGCCAGGACAGGCCAAAATAATTCACCCCTCCACTTT. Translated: CARTGQNNSPLHF.

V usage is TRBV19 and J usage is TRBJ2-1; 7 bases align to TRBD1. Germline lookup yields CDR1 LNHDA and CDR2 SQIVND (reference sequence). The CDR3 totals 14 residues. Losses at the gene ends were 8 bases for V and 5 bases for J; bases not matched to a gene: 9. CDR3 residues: CASRPGTVNNEQFF. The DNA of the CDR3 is TGTGCCAGTCGCCCGGGGACAGTCAACAATGAGCAGTTCTTC.

The CDR3 DNA reads TGTGCCAGTAGTATAGCCTCGAGGGGTCGGGTTGGCACTGAAGCTTTCTTT. It encodes CASSIASRGRVGTEAFF. V is TRBV19 and J is TRBJ1-1, with D possibly being TRBD1 (5 bases). Germline V lookup: CDR1 LNHDA, CDR2 SQIVND (reference sequence). Trimming stripped 1 base from V and 4 bases from J, with 19 bases between. This CDR3 is 17 amino acids long. The full variable domain, its missing parts supplied by reference TRBV19 and TRBJ1-1, is DGGITQSPKYLFRKEGQNVTLSCEQNLNHDAMYWYRQDPGQGLRLIYYSQIVNDFQKGDIAEGYSVSREKKESFPLTVTSAQKNPTAFYLCASSIASRGRVGTEAFFGQGTRLTVV.

The CDR3 region has the DNA TGCGCCAGCAGCCAAGATAGAGGGGCGGGAGCAACAGATACGCAGTATTTT. It is translated as CASSQDRGAGATDTQYF. The rearrangement joins TRBV4-3 to TRBJ2-3, with 7 bases identical to TRBD2. Germline assignment: CDR1 LGHNA and CDR2 YSLEER. Losses at the gene ends were 0 bases for V and 3 bases for J; bases not matched to a gene: 9. The length of the CDR3 is 17 residues.

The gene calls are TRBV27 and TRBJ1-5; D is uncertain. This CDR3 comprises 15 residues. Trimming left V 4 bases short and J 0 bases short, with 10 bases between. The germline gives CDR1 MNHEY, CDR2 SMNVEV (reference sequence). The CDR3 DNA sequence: TGTGCCAGCAGTTCGGGATGGGATAGCAATCAGCCCCAGCATTTT. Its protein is CASSSGWDSNQPQHF.

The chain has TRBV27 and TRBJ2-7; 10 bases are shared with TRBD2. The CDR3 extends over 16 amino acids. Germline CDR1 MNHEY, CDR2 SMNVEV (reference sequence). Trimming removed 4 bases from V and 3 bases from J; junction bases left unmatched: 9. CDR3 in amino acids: CASSSTASGSYYEQYF. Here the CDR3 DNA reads TGTGCCAGCAGTTCCACCGCTAGCGGGAGTTACTACGAGCAGTACTTC.

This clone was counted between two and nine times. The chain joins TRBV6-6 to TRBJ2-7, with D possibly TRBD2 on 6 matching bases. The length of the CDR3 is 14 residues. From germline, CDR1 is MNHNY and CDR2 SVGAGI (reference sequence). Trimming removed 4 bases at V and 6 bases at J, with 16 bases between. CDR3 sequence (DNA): TGTGCCAGCAGTTTGCTGGAGGGGATGAGCGAGCAGTACTTC. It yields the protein CASSLLEGMSEQYF.

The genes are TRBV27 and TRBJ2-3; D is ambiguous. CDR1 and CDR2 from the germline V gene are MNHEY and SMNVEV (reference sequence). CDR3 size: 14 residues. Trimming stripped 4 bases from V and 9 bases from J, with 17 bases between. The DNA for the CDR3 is TGTGCCAGCAGTTCGCCGGGTCTCAAACGGACGCAGTATTTT. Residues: CASSSPGLKRTQYF.

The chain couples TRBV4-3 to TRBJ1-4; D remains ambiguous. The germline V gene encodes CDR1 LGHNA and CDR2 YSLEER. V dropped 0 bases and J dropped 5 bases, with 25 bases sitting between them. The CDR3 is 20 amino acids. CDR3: CASSQEPHIGAEAKNEKLFF. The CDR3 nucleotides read TGCGCCAGCAGCCAAGAACCCCATATTGGAGCCGAGGCCAAGAATGAAAAACTGTTTTTT.

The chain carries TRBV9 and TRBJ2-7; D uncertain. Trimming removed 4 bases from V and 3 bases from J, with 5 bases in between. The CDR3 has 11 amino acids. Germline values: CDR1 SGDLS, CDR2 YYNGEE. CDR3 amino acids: CASSSRYEQYF. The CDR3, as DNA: TGTGCCAGCAGCTCCCGCTACGAGCAGTACTTC.

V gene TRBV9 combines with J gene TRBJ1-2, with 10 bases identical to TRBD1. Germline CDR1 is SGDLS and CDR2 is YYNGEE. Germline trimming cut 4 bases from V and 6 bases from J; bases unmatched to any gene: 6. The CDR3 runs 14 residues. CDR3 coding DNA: TGTGCCAGCAGCTTATCCGGGACAGGGGATGGCTACACCTTC. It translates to CASSLSGTGDGYTF.

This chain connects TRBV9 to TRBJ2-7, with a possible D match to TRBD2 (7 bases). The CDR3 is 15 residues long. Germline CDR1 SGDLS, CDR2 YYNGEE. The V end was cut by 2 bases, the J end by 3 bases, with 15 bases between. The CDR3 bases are TGTGCCAGCAGCGTTACGGGGGGCGGACGCTACGAGCAGTACTTC. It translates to CASSVTGGGRYEQYF.

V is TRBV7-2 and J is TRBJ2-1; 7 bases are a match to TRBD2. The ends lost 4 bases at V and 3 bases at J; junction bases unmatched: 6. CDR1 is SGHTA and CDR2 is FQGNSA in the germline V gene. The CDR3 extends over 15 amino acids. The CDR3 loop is CASSSWTSFYNEQFF. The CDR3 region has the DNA TGTGCCAGCAGCTCCTGGACTAGTTTCTACAATGAGCAGTTCTTC.

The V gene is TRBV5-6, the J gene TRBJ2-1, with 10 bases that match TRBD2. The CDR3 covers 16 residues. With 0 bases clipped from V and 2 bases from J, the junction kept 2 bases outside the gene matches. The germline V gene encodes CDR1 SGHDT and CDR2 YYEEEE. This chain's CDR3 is CASSLDTSGAYNEQFF. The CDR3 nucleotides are TGTGCCAGCAGCTTGGATACTAGCGGGGCCTACAATGAGCAGTTCTTC.

The CDR3 reads CASSSERGLRTQYF. As DNA, the CDR3 is TGTGCCAGCAGCTCTGAGCGGGGCCTACGTACGCAGTATTTT. V and J are TRBV7-9 and TRBJ2-3; TRBD2 aligns across 7 bases. V dropped 4 bases and J dropped 8; count of bases not matched to a gene: 9. There are 14 residues in the CDR3. CDR1 SEHNR and CDR2 FQNEAQ come from the germline V gene (reference sequence).

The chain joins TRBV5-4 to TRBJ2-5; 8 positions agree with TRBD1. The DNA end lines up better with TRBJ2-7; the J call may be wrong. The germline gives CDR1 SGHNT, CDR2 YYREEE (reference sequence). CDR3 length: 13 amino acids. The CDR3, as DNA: TGTGCCATGACAGGGGATAAAAACTACGAGCAGTACTTC. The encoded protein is CAMTGDKNYEQYF.

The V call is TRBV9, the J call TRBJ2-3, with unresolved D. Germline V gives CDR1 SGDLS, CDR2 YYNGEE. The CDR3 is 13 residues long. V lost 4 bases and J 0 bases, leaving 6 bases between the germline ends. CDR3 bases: TGTGCCAGCAGCTCATTAAGCACAGATACGCAGTATTTT. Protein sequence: CASSSLSTDTQYF.

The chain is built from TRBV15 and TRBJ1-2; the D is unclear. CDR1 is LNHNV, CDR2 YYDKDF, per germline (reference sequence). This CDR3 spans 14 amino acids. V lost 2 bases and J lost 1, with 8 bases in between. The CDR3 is CATSRPANNYGYTF. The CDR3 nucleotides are TGTGCCACCAGCAGACCCGCGAATAACTATGGCTACACCTTC.